Following are 15 T cell receptor beta chains from one sample sequenced in a study of monozygotic twins with inflammatory bowel disease. TCRdb reprocessed the 5' RACE reads and reports one entry per CDR3 protein, with no DNA. This repertoire includes about 450,000 distinct CDR3 sequences. The sample taken for sequencing was blood. The receptors were sampled from a human donor with ulcerative colitis or Crohn's disease, or a healthy co-twin of an affected twin (not recorded which).

The V call is TRBV5-1, the J call TRBJ2-2. The CDR3 is 15 residues long. Germline V lookup: CDR1 SGHRS, CDR2 YFSETQ. The CDR3 region is CASSLFGPNTGELFF. Combining the CDR3 with reference TRBV5-1 and TRBJ2-2 gives the whole variable domain KAGVTQTPRYLIKTRGQQVTLSCSPISGHRSVSWYQQTPGQGLQFLFEYFSETQRNKGNFPGRFSGRQFSNSRSEMNVSTLELGDSALYLCASSLFGPNTGELFFGEGSRLTVL.

The chain recombines TRBV15 with TRBJ2-7; no DNA is available, so the TRBD1 call from TCRdb remains unchecked. This CDR3 contains 14 residues. The V gene's germline CDR1 is LNHNV and CDR2 YYDKDF (reference sequence). The CDR3 loop reads CATSRPERGYEQYF.

The chain couples TRBV3-1 to TRBJ2-7; there is no DNA to check the TCRdb D call of TRBD1. Looked up from germline, CDR1 is LGHDT and CDR2 is YNNKEL (reference sequence). This CDR3 is 18 amino acids long. CDR3 protein: CASSPPRGPGTEAYEQYF.

The chain couples TRBV11-2 to TRBJ1-6. This CDR3 spans 13 amino acids. The germline V gene encodes CDR1 SGHAT and CDR2 FQNNGV. CDR3 in amino acids: CASGPDGNSPLHF.

The gene calls are TRBV20-1 and TRBJ1-4. The CDR3 length is 11 residues. Germline loops: CDR1 DFQATT, CDR2 SNEGSKA (reference sequence). The CDR3 reads CSAMPREKLFF.

The chain couples TRBV5-1 to TRBJ1-4; TCRdb's D call, TRBD1, is unchecked because there is no DNA. Per the germline V gene, CDR1 is SGHRS and CDR2 is YFSETQ. CDR3 size: 15 residues. The CDR3 spells CASSSLGTTAEKLFF.

The J gene is TRBJ2-5, the V gene TRBV7-9; no DNA is available, so the TRBD1 call from TCRdb remains unchecked. This CDR3 spans 15 amino acids. The V gene's germline CDR1 is SEHNR and CDR2 FQNEAQ (reference sequence). The CDR3: CASNLIQGLQETQYF.

V is TRBV18 and J is TRBJ2-1. The CDR3 contains 14 residues. In germline, CDR1 is KGHSH, CDR2 LQKENI. The CDR3 sequence is CASSPGAQTDEQFF.

The chain carries TRBV6-5 and TRBJ2-1; as DNA is missing, the TRBD1 call by TCRdb cannot be tested. This CDR3 comprises 14 residues. Germline V lookup: CDR1 MNHEY, CDR2 SVGAGI. The CDR3: CASSYPRGGDEQFF.

This chain joins TRBV18 and TRBJ2-7. The CDR3 is 14 residues long. Germline V CDR1 and CDR2: KGHSH, LQKENI. CDR3 region: CASSPPGSPYEQYF.

The rearrangement uses TRBV20-1 and TRBJ1-2. The CDR3 consists of 17 residues. Per germline, CDR1 DFQATT and CDR2 SNEGSKA (reference sequence). The CDR3 loop reads CSARDGRTLSGDGGYTF.

The genes are TRBV6-1 and TRBJ2-3; the TCRdb call, TRBD1, lacks DNA for checking. The CDR3 has 15 amino acids. The germline V gene has CDR1 MNHNS and CDR2 SASEGT. The CDR3 protein is CASSEAGGLIDTQYF.

The V and J genes are TRBV7-3 and TRBJ2-2; TCRdb's assignment of TRBD1 cannot be checked, as there is no DNA. This CDR3 has 16 amino acids. CDR1 and CDR2 (germline): SGHTA, FQGTGA. The CDR3 is CASSPGTGGNTGELFF.

The V gene is TRBV7-2, the J gene TRBJ2-5. This CDR3 spans 15 amino acids. CDR1 is SGHTA and CDR2 is FQGNSA in the germline V gene. The chain's CDR3 is CASSLDGPTGETQYF.

This chain joins TRBV6-4 and TRBJ2-1; TCRdb designates TRBD1, a call that cannot be tested without DNA. Germline V lookup: CDR1 MRHNA, CDR2 SNTAGT. The CDR3 extends over 15 amino acids. CDR3 in amino acids: CASSDGGLNQDEQFF.